This passage covers 7 T cell receptor beta chains from one sample sequenced in a study of T cells in localized non-small cell lung cancer. Using immunoSEQ multiplex PCR, the repertoire was profiled, and TCRdb retains in-frame clones only, with some absent. The sample holds fewer than 40,000 clones, 93% seen once. The specimen was peripheral blood, collected before any cancer treatment. These receptors were taken from a female donor older than 55 with stage I lung adenocarcinoma.

The chain recombines TRBV19 with TRBJ1-2; D is unresolved. Deletions cut 5 bases from V and 9 bases from J, with 19 bases between. Per the germline V gene, CDR1 is LNHDA and CDR2 is SQIVND (reference sequence). This CDR3 spans 14 amino acids. The CDR3 nucleotides are TGTGCCAGTAGTCCCCGGGGAGGAGCAATTAGCTACACCTTC. Protein: CASSPRGGAISYTF.

V gene TRBV9 combines with J gene TRBJ1-4; maybe TRBD1 (5 bases). The CDR3 is made up of 16 amino acids. The V gene's germline CDR1 is SGDLS and CDR2 YYNGEE. V was cut by 4 bases and J by 7 bases, with 20 bases left in between. Here the CDR3 DNA reads TGTGCCAGCAGCCCTGGGGGGATGGGCGAGGGTGAAAAACTGTTTTTT. Protein product: CASSPGGMGEGEKLFF.

The chain combines TRBV28 with TRBJ2-2; TRBD1 matches 12 bases. Trimming cost V 5 bases and J 4 bases; bases outside gene matches: 5. Germline V gene data show CDR1 as MDHEN and CDR2 as SYDVKM. The CDR3 has 16 residues. The CDR3 bases are TGTGCCAGCAGTCCGAGGGACAGGGGGCCCACCGGGGAGCTGTTTTTT. The encoded protein is CASSPRDRGPTGELFF. Full variable domain (outside the CDR3, taken from reference TRBV28 and TRBJ2-2): DVKVTQSSRYLVKRTGEKVFLECVQDMDHENMFWYRQDPGLGLRLIYFSYDVKMKEKGDIPEGYSVSREKKERFSLILESASTNQTSMYLCASSPRDRGPTGELFFGEGSRLTVL.

V usage is TRBV6-5 and J usage is TRBJ1-2, with D possibly matching TRBD1 (5 bases). Germline loops: CDR1 MNHEY, CDR2 SVGAGI. V was clipped by 7 bases and J by 4 bases, with 16 bases between them. This CDR3 has 14 amino acids. The CDR3 reads CASTNSRDLYGYTF. The CDR3 DNA reads as TGTGCCAGCACCAACTCCAGGGACCTCTATGGCTACACCTTC.

The table lists this clone with a count of one. J is TRBJ1-2 and V is TRBV6-1; maybe TRBD1 (5 bases). This CDR3 has 14 amino acids. Germline values: CDR1 MNHNS, CDR2 SASEGT. The V end was cut by 2 bases, the J end by 4 bases, with 11 bases between. CDR3 amino acids: CASSEQGAGYGYTF. The CDR3, as DNA: TGTGCCAGCAGTGAACAAGGGGCCGGCTATGGCTACACCTTC.

V gene TRBV7-6 combines with J gene TRBJ1-1; possible D gene TRBD1, 5 bases. Germline V gene sequence: CDR1 SGHVS, CDR2 FNYEAQ. The CDR3 length is 14 residues. V lost 0 bases to trimming and J lost 6 bases, with 11 bases between them. CDR3 sequence reads: CASSLAGGEAEAFF. Written as DNA, the CDR3 is TGTGCCAGCAGCTTAGCGGGGGGGGAAGCTGAAGCTTTCTTT.

J is TRBJ1-3 and V is TRBV18; D is ambiguous. Germline V lookup: CDR1 KGHSH, CDR2 LQKENI. This CDR3 region has 15 residues. Trimming left V 3 bases short and J 0 bases short, with 9 bases between. CDR3 amino acids: CASSPLVRSGNTIYF. CDR3 bases: TGTGCCAGCTCACCGTTAGTCCGCTCTGGAAACACCATATATTTT.